This paragraph covers one T cell receptor (beta chain) sequence. Antigen: not known. This specimen comes from a study of cytomegalovirus exposure and HLA in healthy donors. Looking at the study overall: Earlier findings included more than 95 million unique TCR beta sequences obtained from 150 million to 200 million T cells.

PCR involved 60 Vbeta and 13 Jbeta primers. Profiling relied on immunoSEQ multiplex PCR, and the TCRdb table lists in-frame clones only, not all of them. The sample has about 200,000 clones; 87% are singletons. The CDR3 has 14 residues. Unmatched junction bases numbered 13, after V lost 7 bases and J lost 8 bases. Per germline, CDR1 MDHEN and CDR2 SYDVKM. Notes on the study in general: Researchers left out some V segments, among them TRBV6-2 and TRBV6-3, as indistinguishable. Clonal expansion, a later analysis showed, was greater in HLA-associated TCR beta chains than in equally common others.

The J gene is TRBJ1-2, the V gene TRBV28; 7 bases align to TRBD1. This TCR derives from a boy aged 2 to 10 in good health and CMV-seronegative. The sample consisted of PBMCs. CDR3 DNA: TGTGCCAGCACGACTCCAGGGGGACCTGGGGGCTACACCTTC. Protein product: CASTTPGGPGGYTF.